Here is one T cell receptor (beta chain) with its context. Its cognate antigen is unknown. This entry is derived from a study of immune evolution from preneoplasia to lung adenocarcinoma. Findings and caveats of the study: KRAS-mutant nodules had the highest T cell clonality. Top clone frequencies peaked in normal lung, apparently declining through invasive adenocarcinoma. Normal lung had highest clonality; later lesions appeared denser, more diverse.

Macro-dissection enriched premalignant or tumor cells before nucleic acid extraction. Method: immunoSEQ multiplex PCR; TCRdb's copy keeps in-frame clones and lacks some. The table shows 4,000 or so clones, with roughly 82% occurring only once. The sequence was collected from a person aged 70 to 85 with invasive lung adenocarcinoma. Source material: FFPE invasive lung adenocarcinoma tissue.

CDR3 loop: CSVFGQGNYGYTF. The CDR3 DNA is TGCAGCGTTTTCGGACAGGGAAACTATGGCTACACCTTC. The V and J genes are TRBV29-1 and TRBJ1-2, with 8 bases identical to TRBD1. V was clipped by 5 bases and J by 2 bases; unmatched bases: 4. CDR1 and CDR2 (germline): SQVTM, ANQGSEA. This CDR3 is 13 amino acids long.